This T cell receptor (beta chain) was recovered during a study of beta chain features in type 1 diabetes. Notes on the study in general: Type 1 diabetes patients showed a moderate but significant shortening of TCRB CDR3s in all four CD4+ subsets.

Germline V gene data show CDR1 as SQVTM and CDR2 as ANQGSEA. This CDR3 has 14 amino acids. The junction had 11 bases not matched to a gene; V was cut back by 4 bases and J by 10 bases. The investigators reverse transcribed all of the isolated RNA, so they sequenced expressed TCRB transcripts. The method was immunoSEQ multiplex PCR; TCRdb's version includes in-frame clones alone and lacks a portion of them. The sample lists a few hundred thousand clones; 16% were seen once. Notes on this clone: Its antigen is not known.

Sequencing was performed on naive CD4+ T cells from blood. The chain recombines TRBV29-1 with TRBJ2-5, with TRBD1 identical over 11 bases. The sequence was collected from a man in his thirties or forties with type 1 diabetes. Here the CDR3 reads CSVVRDRGAPHQYF. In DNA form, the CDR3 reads TGCAGCGTTGTTAGGGACAGGGGGGCCCCCCACCAGTACTTC.